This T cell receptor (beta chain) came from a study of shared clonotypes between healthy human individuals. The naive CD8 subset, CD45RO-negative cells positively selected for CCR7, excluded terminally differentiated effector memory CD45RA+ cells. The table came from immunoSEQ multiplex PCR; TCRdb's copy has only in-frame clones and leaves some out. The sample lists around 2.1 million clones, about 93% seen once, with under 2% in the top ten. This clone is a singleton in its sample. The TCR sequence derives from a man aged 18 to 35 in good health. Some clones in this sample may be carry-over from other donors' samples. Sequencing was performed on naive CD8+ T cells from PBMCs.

The DNA of the CDR3 is TGTGCCAGCAGTTTACTAGCGGGACTCCACGAGCAGTACTTC. It yields the protein CASSLLAGLHEQYF. The chain is built from TRBV27 and TRBJ2-7; 9 positions agree with TRBD2. The CDR3 consists of 14 residues. CDR1 is MNHEY and CDR2 is SMNVEV in the germline V gene (reference sequence). Trimming took 2 bases from V and 5 from J; bases not matched to a gene: 4.